Below are 17 T cell receptor beta chains sequenced from a single sample in a study of identical twins. TCRdb re-analysed the 5' RACE reads in MiXCR, keeping a single row per CDR3 protein. The sample lists 600,000 to 800,000 distinct CDR3 sequences, approximately 21% occurring once. The data were also submitted as part of a second study, on T cells expressing NK-cell markers.

The material sequenced was PBMCs. These receptors originate from a woman aged 18-29 years in good health.

This clonotype was counted ten times or more. In DNA form, the CDR3 reads TGTGCCAGCAGACCGGGACCCAAAAACATTCAGTACTTC. Its protein product is CASRPGPKNIQYF. The genes are TRBV12-3 or TRBV12-4 and TRBJ2-4, with D perhaps being TRBD1 or TRBD2 (5 bases each). The CDR3 length is 13 residues. Trimming cost V 6 bases and J 2 bases, with 8 bases left between them.

This clonotype occurred a few times. Mismatch with germline at one junction end may stem from a read error. This chain joins TRBV10-3 and TRBJ1-5; D is ambiguous. Germline lookup yields CDR1 ENHRY and CDR2 SYGVKD. This CDR3 contains 13 residues. The chain's CDR3 is CAITEDLHQPQHF. The CDR3 DNA sequence: TGTGCCATCACTGAGGATCTGCATCAGCCCCAGCATTTT.

The chain combines TRBV7-2 with TRBJ1-2; perhaps TRBD1 as D (5 bases). V was pared by 5 bases and J by 2 bases, with 15 bases between. This CDR3 comprises 15 residues. CDR1 SGHTA and CDR2 FQGNSA come from the germline V gene. Here the CDR3 DNA reads TGTGCCAGCAGCGACAGCAGCTTCGCAAACTATGGCTACACCTTC. Its protein product is CASSDSSFANYGYTF.

This clonotype was seen only a few times. V is TRBV9 and J is TRBJ1-2; D gene uncertain. The CDR3 has 10 amino acids. Trimming removed 3 bases from V and 9 bases from J, with 6 bases in between. Germline V lookup: CDR1 SGDLS, CDR2 YYNGEE. For the CDR3, the DNA is TGTGCCAGCAGCGGGAGGAGCTACACCTTC. Translating it yields CASSGRSYTF.

This clonotype was detected a few times. This rearrangement joins TRBV9 to TRBJ2-1; D is possibly TRBD2 (5 bases). Germline CDR1 and CDR2: SGDLS and YYNGEE. This CDR3 spans 15 amino acids. V lost 2 bases to trimming and J lost 8 bases, with 17 bases between them. CDR3 protein: CASSVGQQRAHEQFF. CDR3 coding DNA: TGTGCCAGCAGCGTCGGCCAACAGAGGGCCCATGAGCAGTTCTTC.

This clonotype was picked up one time. This chain joins TRBV7-9 and TRBJ2-1, with D perhaps TRBD1 or TRBD2 (5 bases each). V lost 6 bases and J lost 5, with 20 bases in between. Germline V gives CDR1 SEHNR, CDR2 FQNEAQ (reference sequence). This CDR3 region has 16 residues. For the CDR3, the DNA is TGTGCCAGCAGGCTCCCTCGGGGCGGAGACAACAATGAGCAGTTCTTC. The encoded protein is CASRLPRGGDNNEQFF. Using reference TRBV7-9 and TRBJ2-1 for the parts outside the CDR3, the full variable domain is DTGVSQNPRHKITKRGQNVTFRCDPISEHNRLYWYRQTLGQGPEFLTYFQNEAQLEKSRLLSDRFSAERPKGSFSTLEIQRTEQGDSAMYLCASRLPRGGDNNEQFFGPGTRLTVL.

This clonotype turned up a few times. V is TRBV7-2 and J is TRBJ2-2; D is possibly TRBD2 (6 bases). From germline, CDR1 is SGHTA and CDR2 FQGNSA. This CDR3 region has 15 residues. V lost 2 bases and J 2 bases, leaving 9 bases between the germline ends. The CDR3 loop reads CASSLRGINTGELFF. The DNA for the CDR3 is TGTGCCAGCAGCTTACGCGGGATTAACACCGGGGAGCTGTTTTTT.

The CDR3 DNA reads as TGTGCCAGCAGTTTGAACGGGGCGCTGGGCTACACCTTC. Its protein is CASSLNGALGYTF. The chain links TRBV27 to TRBJ1-2; D may be TRBD1 (5 bases). CDR1 and CDR2 (germline): MNHEY, SMNVEV (reference sequence). There are 13 residues in the CDR3. V was shortened by 3 bases and J by 8 bases, with 13 bases between the two germline ends.

V gene TRBV2 combines with J gene TRBJ2-1, with 7 nucleotides matching TRBD2. Germline CDR1 reads SNHLY; CDR2 reads FYNNEI. V gave up 8 bases and J gave up 2 bases; unmatched junction bases: 3. The CDR3 extends over 13 amino acids. The CDR3 DNA reads TGTGCCAGCGGGAGGGCACCCTACAATGAGCAGTTCTTC. Translating gives CASGRAPYNEQFF. Using reference TRBV2 and TRBJ2-1 for the parts outside the CDR3, the full variable domain is EPEVTQTPSHQVTQMGQEVILRCVPISNHLYFYWYRQILGQKVEFLVSFYNNEISEKSEIFDDQFSVERPDGSNFTLKIRSTKLEDSAMYFCASGRAPYNEQFFGPGTRLTVL.

This chain connects TRBV4-2 to TRBJ1-3, with D perhaps TRBD1 (6 bases). The germline gives CDR1 LGHNA, CDR2 YNFKEQ. The CDR3 consists of 17 residues. V lost 4 bases and J lost 0, with 16 bases in between. The CDR3 bases are TGTGCCAGCAGCCCAGAAGGGGGTCAGTACTCTGGAAACACCATATATTTT. Translation: CASSPEGGQYSGNTIYF.

This chain links TRBV4-2 with TRBJ1-6, with D maybe TRBD1 (6 bases). Trimming pared 5 bases from V and 8 bases from J, leaving 13 bases between. The CDR3 is 14 residues long. The germline V gene has CDR1 LGHNA and CDR2 YNFKEQ. The CDR3 reads CASSTTGSDSPLHF. The CDR3 nucleotides read TGTGCCAGCAGCACCACAGGGTCAGATTCACCCCTCCACTTT.

The chain recombines TRBV4-3 with TRBJ2-1; 9 bases are a match to TRBD2. Germline lookup yields CDR1 LGHNA and CDR2 YSLEER. This CDR3 spans 17 amino acids. Trimming removed 0 bases from V and 3 bases from J; junction bases left unmatched: 6. The CDR3 here is CASSQDWAGGLYNEQFF. CDR3 DNA sequence: TGCGCCAGCAGCCAAGATTGGGCGGGAGGGCTCTACAATGAGCAGTTCTTC.

The rearrangement joins TRBV12-3 or TRBV12-4 to TRBJ2-2; no firm D call. This CDR3 is built from 14 residues. Trimming removed 5 bases at V and 6 bases at J, with 13 bases between. CDR3 sequence: CASSNRGSPGELFF. As DNA, the CDR3 is TGTGCCAGCAGTAACCGTGGTTCTCCCGGGGAGCTGTTTTTT.

V is TRBV6-5 and J is TRBJ1-3; D is undetermined. Germline V lookup: CDR1 MNHEY, CDR2 SVGAGI. This CDR3 has 15 residues. V lost 2 bases to trimming and J lost 0 bases, with 8 bases between them. CDR3 amino acids: CASSYALSSGNTIYF. CDR3 in DNA: TGTGCCAGCAGTTACGCATTGAGCTCTGGAAACACCATATATTTT.

This clonotype was observed a few times. V usage is TRBV9 and J usage is TRBJ2-3, with no clear D. Germline assignment: CDR1 SGDLS and CDR2 YYNGEE. V gave up 0 bases and J gave up 4 bases, with 15 bases separating them. The CDR3 totals 16 residues. The CDR3 loop reads CASSVGEYRIADTQYF. The CDR3 nucleotides read TGTGCCAGCAGCGTAGGCGAATACCGTATAGCAGATACGCAGTATTTT.

CDR3 region: CASSPPRQGDGVYEQYF. The CDR3 DNA is TGTGCCAGCAGCCCCCCCCGACAGGGGGATGGGGTATACGAGCAGTACTTC. V usage is TRBV7-9 and J usage is TRBJ2-7, with TRBD1 matching over 9 bases. The CDR3 extends over 17 amino acids. J gave up 4 bases and V 5 bases, and 15 bases lay outside the gene matches. Looked up from germline, CDR1 is SEHNR and CDR2 is FQNEAQ (reference sequence).

This clonotype appeared a few times. CDR3 bases: TGTGCCAGCAGCCCTCGGGCGTCCGGAAACACCATATATTTT. Protein sequence: CASSPRASGNTIYF. The chain joins TRBV12-3 or TRBV12-4 to TRBJ1-3; D gene uncertain. Trimming took 6 bases from V and 4 from J, leaving 13 bases between them. CDR3 length equals 14 residues.